This entry lists 20 T cell receptor beta chains sequenced from one sample in a study of tumor-infiltrating lymphocytes in primary liver carcinoma. Unsorted bulk tissue, about 19-31 mg of it, served as the source for co-extraction of RNA and DNA. The researchers produced TCR beta cDNA from 500 to 550 ng total RNA with a constant-region primer. Three nested multiplex PCR rounds, a slightly modified ARM-PCR method, built the TCR beta libraries. Use of TRBV1-TRBV30 forward primers with a C-beta reverse primer characterized the first two PCR rounds, which lasted 10 cycles each. TCRdb re-called the multiplex PCR reads with MiXCR, one entry per CDR3 protein. Of about 74,000 distinct CDR3 sequences listed, roughly three quarters are singletons. What was sequenced was liver tumor tissue from sampling region 4. Subset: tumor region T4, right-lateral pole. The receptors were gathered from a man aged 40-55 years with primary liver carcinoma and hepatitis B virus infection.

The chain is built from TRBV11-2 and TRBJ2-7, with D perhaps matching TRBD2 (6 bases). The germline V gene has CDR1 SGHAT and CDR2 FQNNGV. V was cut by 6 bases and J by 3 bases, with 18 bases left in between. CDR3 length: 15 amino acids. This chain's CDR3 is CASRSRDSAHYEQYF. DNA of the CDR3: TGTGCCAGCAGATCCCGGGACTCGGCCCACTACGAGCAGTACTTC.

The chain employs TRBV6-8 and TRBJ2-7; D is tentatively TRBD1 or TRBD2 (5 bases each). Trimming stripped 4 bases from V and 7 bases from J, with 20 bases between. This CDR3 has 15 residues. Per germline, CDR1 MNHGY and CDR2 SAAAGT. CDR3 in DNA: TGTGCCAGCAGTTGGGGACGGGTCACTACGAGAGAGCAGTACTTC. Its protein product is CASSWGRVTTREQYF.

The V gene is TRBV19, the J gene TRBJ2-7; 15 positions agree with TRBD2. Germline CDR1 LNHDA, CDR2 SQIVND (reference sequence). V shed 7 bases, J shed 3 bases, and the junction held 4 bases outside the gene matches. The CDR3 contains 15 residues. CDR3 in amino acids: CASKRTSGRDYEQYF. DNA for the CDR3: TGTGCCAGTAAACGGACTAGCGGGAGGGACTACGAGCAGTACTTC.

In the case of this clonotype: An end of the junction differs from the germline gene, which may be a read error. The CDR3 DNA reads as TGCAGTGTTGAACTCTTGGACAGGGGAGTTGCAGATACGCAGTATTTT. Protein: CSVELLDRGVADTQYF. The gene calls are TRBV29-1 and TRBJ2-3, with 9 positions matching TRBD1. Germline V CDR1 and CDR2: SQVTM, ANQGSEA. This CDR3 is 16 amino acids long.

Worth noting for this clonotype: The CDR3 does not close with the conserved phenylalanine or tryptophan, likely indicating a read error. The DNA is omitted, as the CDR3 cannot be located on it reliably, and the CDR3 follows TCRdb's listing. The chain joins TRBV29-1 to TRBJ2-1; no check of the table's D call, TRBD2, against the DNA was made. CDR1 and CDR2 (germline): SQVTM, ANQGSEA. Termini included, the CDR3 measures 13 amino acids. The CDR3 loop reads CSAEGTSGNEQLL.

With regard to this clonotype: At one of its ends the junction is not consistent with the germline gene, which may arise from a read error. V usage is TRBV29-1 and J usage is TRBJ1-2; maybe TRBD1 (5 bases). This CDR3 region has 13 residues. The germline V gene has CDR1 SQVTM and CDR2 ANQGSEA. The DNA for the CDR3 is TGTAGCGTAGTAGACAGCACTAACTATGGCTACGCCTTC. Translated: CSVVDSTNYGYAF. The entire variable domain, with the rest obtained from reference TRBV29-1 and TRBJ1-2, is as follows: SAVISQKPSRDICQRGTSLTIQCQVDSQVTMMFWYRQQPGQSLTLIATANQGSEATYESGFVIDKFPISRPNLTFSTLTVSNMSPEDSSIYLCSVVDSTNYGYAFGSGTRLTVV.

This clonotype was seen ten or more times. The rearrangement uses TRBV29-1 and TRBJ1-3; weak D call: TRBD1 (5 bases). With 5 bases removed from V and 2 bases from J, the gap between germline ends came to 13 bases. The germline gives CDR1 SQVTM, CDR2 ANQGSEA. CDR3 length equals 14 residues. The CDR3 DNA follows: TGCAGCGTTTCCCGAGGGACCGCTGGAAACACCATATATTTT. It translates to CSVSRGTAGNTIYF.

Remarks on this clonotype: This may come from a read error, since a much larger clone is one base off. The chain combines TRBV28 with TRBJ1-4, with TRBD1 matching 9 bases. The CDR3 length is 15 residues. Germline-derived CDR1 and CDR2 are MDHEN and SYDVKM. The CDR3 here is CVSSNPGTGREKLFF. Written as DNA, the CDR3 is TGTGTCAGCAGCAACCCGGGGACAGGGAGGGAAAAACTGTTTTTT.

A word on this clonotype: Since a much larger clone is just one base distant, this may be a read error. The rearrangement links TRBV7-9 to TRBJ2-2; unclear D gene. Trimming took off 7 bases at V and 9 bases at J, with 12 bases between the two ends. Germline V gives CDR1 SEHNR, CDR2 FQNEAQ (reference sequence). This CDR3 comprises 12 residues. DNA for the CDR3: TGTGCCAGCACCCTGGGATTCAGGGAGCTGTTTTTT. Translation: CASTLGFRELFF.

This sequence joins TRBV4-1 and TRBJ2-7, with D perhaps TRBD2 (5 bases). Trimming cost V 4 bases and J 3 bases, with 10 bases left between them. The CDR3 spans 13 residues. Germline V gene data show CDR1 as MGHRA and CDR2 as YSYEKL. CDR3 in amino acids: CASSRDYSYEQYF. The CDR3, as DNA: TGCGCCAGCAGCCGTGACTACAGCTACGAGCAGTACTTC.

Details on this clonotype: One base away lies a much larger clone, so this may be a sequencing read error. The chain links TRBV11-1 to TRBJ2-1; either TRBD1 or TRBD2 may fit D (5 bases each). CDR1 and CDR2 from the germline V gene are SGHAT and FQDESV (reference sequence). This CDR3 has 15 amino acids. This chain's CDR3 is CTSSFQGPLDNEQFF. CDR3 sequence (DNA): TGTACCAGCAGCTTCCAGGGACCGCTGGACAATGAGCAGTTCTTC.

The CDR3 region has the DNA TGCGTCGGCAGCCAAGAACTGGGTGGGTACTACGAGCAGTACTTC. Translating it yields CVGSQELGGYYEQYF. V usage is TRBV4-1 and J usage is TRBJ2-7; D not resolved. Germline-derived CDR1 and CDR2 are MGHRA and YSYEKL. The CDR3 has 15 residues.

To note about this clonotype: Without the conserved terminal phenylalanine or tryptophan, this CDR3 likely stems from a read error. The V call is TRBV6-1, the J call TRBJ2-7; possibly TRBD1 for D (6 bases). Trimming removed 2 bases from V and 4 bases from J, with 15 bases in between. Per the germline V gene, CDR1 is MNHNS and CDR2 is SASEGT. This CDR3 is 15 amino acids long. This CDR3 is CASSEPAVRGYEQYS. CDR3 nucleotides: TGTGCCAGCAGTGAACCTGCGGTGAGGGGGTACGAGCAGTACTCC.

This clonotype was seen once. The chain uses TRBV29-1 and TRBJ2-5; D is perhaps TRBD2 (5 bases). This CDR3 is built from 15 residues. Germline loops: CDR1 SQVTM, CDR2 ANQGSEA. V was clipped by 4 bases and J by 0 bases, with 15 bases between them. In DNA form, the CDR3 reads TGCAGCGTTGGAAGCGGTGCGTCCCACCAAGAGACCCAGTACTTC. Translated: CSVGSGASHQETQYF.

Turning to this clonotype: Germline and junction disagree at one end, which may indicate a read error. The chain joins TRBV10-2 to TRBJ2-1; either TRBD1 or TRBD2 may fit D (5 bases each). Germline lookup yields CDR1 WSHSY and CDR2 SAAADI. This CDR3 is 15 amino acids long. Written as DNA, the CDR3 is TGCGCCAGCAGTGCGGGGCAGAGCTGCTACAATGAGCAGATCTTC. Translated: CASSAGQSCYNEQIF.

As regards this clonotype: Relative to the germline gene, one junction end is altered; a read error may explain this. The V gene is TRBV11-2, the J gene TRBJ2-1; the match to TRBD2 covers 7 bases. The CDR3 length is 14 residues. The germline V gene has CDR1 SGHAT and CDR2 FQNNGV. CDR3 region: CASSPGGPYNKQFF. In nucleotides, the CDR3 is TGTGCCAGCAGCCCGGGAGGACCGTACAATAAGCAGTTCTTC.

With regard to this clonotype: One junction end does not reproduce the germline sequence, and a read error may be involved. V is TRBV25-1 and J is TRBJ2-2; TRBD2 is a possible D gene (6 bases). The CDR3 length is 16 residues. Per the germline V gene, CDR1 is MGHDK and CDR2 is SYGVNS. CDR3 coding DNA: TGTGCCAGCACCAGCCACCGACTAGGGAGCACCGGGGAGCTGTTATTT. Translating gives CASTSHRLGSTGELLF. Together with reference TRBV25-1 and TRBJ2-2, the CDR3 gives the full variable domain: EADIYQTPRYLVIGTGKKITLECSQTMGHDKMYWYQQDPGMELHLIHYSYGVNSTEKGDLSSESTVSRIRTEHFPLTLESARPSHTSQYLCASTSHRLGSTGELLFGEGSRLTVL.

As concerns this clonotype: Here the CDR3 omits its conserved ending phenylalanine or tryptophan, so a read error is the likely source. V gene TRBV12-3 or TRBV12-4 combines with J gene TRBJ2-1, with D hard to call. This CDR3 spans 13 amino acids. DNA of the CDR3: TGTGCCAGTAGTTTAGGTGGGGAAAATGAGCAGTTCCTC. Amino acids: CASSLGGENEQFL.

The genes are TRBV5-1 and TRBJ1-6; unclear D gene. Looked up from germline, CDR1 is SGHRS and CDR2 is YFSETQ. The CDR3 extends over 15 amino acids. The V and J ends lost 0 bases and 1 base respectively, with 5 bases between them. Here the CDR3 reads CASSLVGSYNSPLHF. Here the CDR3 DNA reads TGCGCCAGCAGCTTGGTGGGTTCCTATAATTCACCCCTCCACTTT.

A word on this clonotype: This may come from a read error, since a much larger clone is one base off. This chain uses TRBV5-6 with TRBJ1-3; D is undetermined. The CDR3 runs 14 residues. In germline, CDR1 is SGHDT, CDR2 YYEEEE. In nucleotides, the CDR3 is TGTACCAGCAGCCCACCCGGGAGGGAAAACACCATATATTTT. This sequence encodes CTSSPPGRENTIYF.